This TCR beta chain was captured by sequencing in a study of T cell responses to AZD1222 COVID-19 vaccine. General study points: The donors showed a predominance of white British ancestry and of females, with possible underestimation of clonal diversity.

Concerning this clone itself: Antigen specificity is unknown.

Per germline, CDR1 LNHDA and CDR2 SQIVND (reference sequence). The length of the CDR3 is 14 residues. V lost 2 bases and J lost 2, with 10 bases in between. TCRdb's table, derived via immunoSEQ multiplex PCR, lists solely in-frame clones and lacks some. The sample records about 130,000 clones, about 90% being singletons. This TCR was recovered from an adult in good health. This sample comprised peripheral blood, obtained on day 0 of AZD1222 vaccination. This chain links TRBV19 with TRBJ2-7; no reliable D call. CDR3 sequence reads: CASSIPGETYEQYF. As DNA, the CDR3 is TGTGCCAGTAGTATACCTGGGGAAACCTACGAGCAGTACTTC.